The 22 T cell receptor beta chains listed next were all sequenced from one sample in a study of long-term antiretroviral therapy in people with HIV. Assay version v3.0 of immunoSEQ was used, and it was run at survey level. The method was immunoSEQ multiplex PCR; TCRdb's version includes in-frame clones alone and lacks a portion of them. The sample holds 35,000 or so clones, around three quarters seen once. The input for sequencing was unsorted PBMCs, taken 2 years after starting antiretroviral therapy. The source of these receptors is a woman aged 50 to 60 with HIV.

The rearrangement joins TRBV7-3 to TRBJ2-5; D perhaps matches TRBD2 (5 bases). CDR1 and CDR2 (germline): SGHTA, FQGTGA. V lost 5 bases and J 5 bases, leaving 12 bases between the germline ends. This CDR3 contains 13 residues. CDR3 coding DNA: TGTGCCAGCAGCCCAGCGGTCCGCGAGACCCAGTACTTC. Translated, it gives CASSPAVRETQYF.

This clone was recorded only once. The genes are TRBV6-5 and TRBJ2-2, with 7 bases matching TRBD1. CDR1 and CDR2 from the germline V gene are MNHEY and SVGAGI. The CDR3 has 15 amino acids. V shed 7 bases and J 4 bases; nucleotides not matched to a gene: 9. CDR3 DNA sequence: TGTGCCAGCACCCAGAAAGACAGGGCCACCGGGGAGCTGTTTTTT. Amino acids: CASTQKDRATGELFF.

V and J are TRBV29-1 and TRBJ2-1; the D gene is possibly TRBD2 (5 bases). The germline V gene encodes CDR1 SQVTM and CDR2 ANQGSEA. Trimming pared 4 bases from V and 9 bases from J, leaving 16 bases between. The CDR3 covers 13 residues. This chain's CDR3 is CSVAGVPTAEQFF. The DNA of the CDR3 is TGCAGCGTTGCCGGGGTCCCTACAGCTGAGCAGTTCTTC.

The chain employs TRBV11-2 and TRBJ1-5; the match to TRBD1 covers 7 bases. The junction had 2 bases not matched to a gene; V was cut back by 1 base and J by 5 bases. Germline CDR1 SGHAT, CDR2 FQNNGV. This CDR3 has 14 residues. As DNA, the CDR3 is TGTGCCAGCAGCTTAGGACAGGGAGATCAGCCCCAGCATTTT. This gives the protein CASSLGQGDQPQHF.

The chain uses TRBV6-1 and TRBJ2-3, with D possibly matching TRBD1 (5 bases). V dropped 3 bases and J dropped 0 bases, with 10 bases sitting between them. CDR3 length: 15 amino acids. Germline CDR1 MNHNS, CDR2 SASEGT. The CDR3 region has the DNA TGTGCCAGCAGTGATCAGGGTCAGAGCACAGATACGCAGTATTTT. It yields the protein CASSDQGQSTDTQYF.

The chain combines TRBV6-5 with TRBJ2-3; the match to TRBD2 covers 7 bases. Germline V gene lookup returns CDR1 MNHEY and CDR2 SVGAGI. The CDR3 is made up of 15 amino acids. After removal of 6 bases from V and 0 bases from J, the junction contained 6 bases not matched to a gene. CDR3: CASSRLAASTDTQYF. The CDR3 DNA follows: TGTGCCAGCAGCCGGCTAGCGGCTAGCACAGATACGCAGTATTTT.

This chain joins TRBV6-5 and TRBJ1-5; no reliable D call. The ends were cut back, 5 bases at V and 0 bases at J, with 8 bases in the middle. This CDR3 has 14 amino acids. Germline V CDR1 and CDR2: MNHEY, SVGAGI. CDR3 coding DNA: TGTGCCAGCAGTACCGGGAGTAGCAATCAGCCCCAGCATTTT. As protein: CASSTGSSNQPQHF.

The chain joins TRBV29-1 to TRBJ2-1, with 12 bases fitting TRBD2. The J segment lost 9 bases and the V segment lost 5 bases, leaving 8 bases of the junction unmatched. Germline lookup yields CDR1 SQVTM and CDR2 ANQGSEA. This CDR3 is 14 amino acids long. CDR3 nucleotide sequence: TGCAGCGTTCGTCTAGCGGGGGGGCAGTTTGAGCAGTTCTTC. Translating it yields CSVRLAGGQFEQFF.

This clone was recorded once. The chain couples TRBV7-9 to TRBJ1-4, with 11 bases that match TRBD1. CDR1 is SEHNR, CDR2 FQNEAQ, per germline (reference sequence). V lost 6 bases to trimming and J lost 10 bases; unmatched junction nucleotides: 7. The CDR3 has 14 amino acids. The CDR3 coding sequence is TGTGCCAGCAGTCTGGGACAGGGGGGCGGAAAACTGTTTTTT. Translating gives CASSLGQGGGKLFF. Drawing the rest from reference TRBV7-9 and TRBJ1-4, the complete variable domain is DTGVSQNPRHKITKRGQNVTFRCDPISEHNRLYWYRQTLGQGPEFLTYFQNEAQLEKSRLLSDRFSAERPKGSFSTLEIQRTEQGDSAMYLCASSLGQGGGKLFFGSGTQLSVL.

V is TRBV2 and J is TRBJ1-6; D is unresolved. The CDR3 is 13 residues long. Between the trimmed V and J ends, which lost 7 bases and 3 bases, there was a span of 7 bases. CDR1 is SNHLY and CDR2 is FYNNEI in the germline V gene. The CDR3 nucleotides read TGTGCCAGCAAGGGCAGCTATAATTCACCCCTCCACTTT. Protein product: CASKGSYNSPLHF.

This clone came up once. The chain links TRBV10-3 to TRBJ2-7; the D gene is possibly TRBD2 (6 bases). Germline V gives CDR1 ENHRY, CDR2 SYGVKD. With 6 bases removed from V and 7 bases from J, the gap between germline ends came to 16 bases. The CDR3 consists of 13 residues. In DNA, the CDR3 is TGTGCCATCAGCCCAGGACTACCTTTGGAGCAGTACTTC. This translates into CAISPGLPLEQYF.

The chain joins TRBV5-6 to TRBJ2-4; 8 bases match TRBD1. This CDR3 is 13 amino acids long. CDR1 is SGHDT and CDR2 is YYEEEE in the germline V gene. The V gene end was trimmed by 4 bases and the J gene end by 6 bases; junction bases not matched to a gene: 3. CDR3 protein: CASSRTGPNIQYF. CDR3 in DNA: TGTGCCAGCAGCCGGACAGGGCCAAACATTCAGTACTTC.

There are a few counts of this clone. The chain recombines TRBV7-9 with TRBJ2-1; D may be TRBD1 (6 bases). This CDR3 is 12 amino acids long. Germline CDR1 SEHNR, CDR2 FQNEAQ (reference sequence). Trimming cost V 5 bases and J 15 bases, with 17 bases left between them. The CDR3 protein is CASSIDRGQLFF. The DNA for the CDR3 is TGTGCCAGCAGCATCGATAGGGGACAACTGTTCTTC. Full variable domain (missing parts from reference TRBV7-9 and TRBJ2-1): DTGVSQNPRHKITKRGQNVTFRCDPISEHNRLYWYRQTLGQGPEFLTYFQNEAQLEKSRLLSDRFSAERPKGSFSTLEIQRTEQGDSAMYLCASSIDRGQLFFGPGTRLTVL.

This chain links TRBV9 with TRBJ1-3, with a weak D call TRBD1 (6 bases). Germline V gives CDR1 SGDLS, CDR2 YYNGEE. CDR3 length: 14 amino acids. V lost 9 bases and J 0 bases, leaving 13 bases between the germline ends. The CDR3 region is CATARGPSGNTIYF. The CDR3, as DNA: TGTGCCACAGCGCGGGGGCCCTCTGGAAACACCATATATTTT.

The DNA of the CDR3 is TGTGCCAGCAGTGGCGACGGGGGCCCTAATGAAAAACTGTTTTTT. It specifies CASSGDGGPNEKLFF. This chain links TRBV6-1 with TRBJ1-4; D possibly corresponds to TRBD1 (6 bases). This CDR3 spans 15 amino acids. V shed 4 bases and J shed 3 bases, with 12 bases lying between them. CDR1 and CDR2 (germline): MNHNS, SASEGT.

The chain is built from TRBV7-2 and TRBJ2-2; no reliable D call. V was shortened by 4 bases and J by 0 bases, with 3 bases between the two germline ends. This CDR3 is built from 13 residues. CDR1 is SGHTA, CDR2 FQGNSA, per germline. The CDR3 nucleotides read TGTGCCAGCAGCTCCCCGAACACCGGGGAGCTGTTTTTT. This translates into CASSSPNTGELFF.

The J gene is TRBJ2-5, the V gene TRBV20-1; no firm D call. V gave up 3 bases and J gave up 5 bases, with 7 bases separating them. Germline assignment: CDR1 DFQATT and CDR2 SNEGSKA (reference sequence). The CDR3 contains 11 residues. In DNA, the CDR3 is TGCAGTGCTAGCGATAGGGAGACCCAGTACTTC. This gives the protein CSASDRETQYF.

V is TRBV7-2 and J is TRBJ1-2; the D gene is possibly TRBD1 (5 bases). The CDR3 loop spans 15 amino acids. The V end lost 1 base, the J end lost 6 bases, and 15 bases lay between the germline ends. Looked up from germline, CDR1 is SGHTA and CDR2 is FQGNSA. This chain's CDR3 is CASSLGGGAVHGYTF. In DNA form, the CDR3 reads TGTGCCAGCAGCTTAGGGGGAGGGGCGGTGCATGGCTACACCTTC.

The chain links TRBV5-1 to TRBJ1-3, with D possibly matching TRBD1 (5 bases). Trimming stripped 5 bases from V and 0 bases from J, with 6 bases between. CDR3 length: 13 amino acids. Germline CDR1 reads SGHRS; CDR2 reads YFSETQ. The CDR3 reads CASRDSSGNTIYF. Here the CDR3 DNA reads TGCGCCAGCAGAGACAGCTCTGGAAACACCATATATTTT. Using reference TRBV5-1 and TRBJ1-3 for the parts outside the CDR3, the full variable domain is KAGVTQTPRYLIKTRGQQVTLSCSPISGHRSVSWYQQTPGQGLQFLFEYFSETQRNKGNFPGRFSGRQFSNSRSEMNVSTLELGDSALYLCASRDSSGNTIYFGEGSWLTVV.

The chain joins TRBV27 to TRBJ1-2; TRBD1 agrees at 9 bases. V was clipped by 6 bases and J by 3 bases; unmatched bases: 8. The CDR3 loop spans 15 amino acids. CDR1 and CDR2 from the germline V gene are MNHEY and SMNVEV (reference sequence). The CDR3, as DNA: TGTGCCAGCAGCTCCGGGACAGGGCAATACTATGGCTACACCTTC. Protein: CASSSGTGQYYGYTF.

V usage is TRBV14 and J usage is TRBJ1-5; D gene unclear. Between the trimmed V and J ends, which lost 2 bases and 7 bases, there was a span of 15 bases. The CDR3 consists of 15 residues. The V gene's germline CDR1 is SGHDN and CDR2 FVKESK. This CDR3 reads CASSQIFTLDQPQHF. As DNA, the CDR3 is TGTGCCAGCAGCCAAATATTCACCCTGGACCAGCCCCAGCATTTT.

J is TRBJ2-2 and V is TRBV2; the D is unclear. The CDR3 totals 13 residues. Trimming pared 6 bases from V and 1 base from J, leaving 6 bases between. Germline values: CDR1 SNHLY, CDR2 FYNNEI. The CDR3, as DNA: TGTGCCAGCAGGAAGGGGAACACCGGGGAGCTGTTTTTT. Translated: CASRKGNTGELFF.